This TCR beta chain was documented in a study of T-cell reconstitution after alpha-beta-depleted transplantation in children. A TCRbeta library incorporating unique molecular identifiers was prepared. MiXCR was run by TCRdb on the PCR reads, yielding one entry per CDR3 protein. The profile shows roughly 89,000 distinct CDR3 sequences, 9% to 15% of them singletons. V shed 4 bases, J shed 4 bases, and the junction held 9 bases outside the gene matches. Germline CDR1 and CDR2: SGDLS and YYNGEE. CDR3 length: 16 residues. The sample holds many counts of this clonotype. The clonotype was recovered from a human donor who donated a stem cell graft to a child with inherited bone marrow failure. The sequencing used PBMCs from the stem cell graft donor, collected from the stem cell graft. The J gene is TRBJ2-2, the V gene TRBV9, with 8 positions matching TRBD2. CDR3 region: CASSFTGGRSTGELFF. In DNA, the CDR3 is TGTGCCAGCAGCTTCACGGGGGGGCGTAGCACCGGGGAGCTGTTTTTT.